Listed below are T cell receptor beta chains from one sample, sequenced in a study of PD-L1 blockade in urothelial cancer. Assay used: immunoSEQ multiplex PCR; TCRdb lists only in-frame clones, some missing. The table has 95,000 to 100,000 clones, 80% to 90% seen once. This specimen was PBMCs, taken around atezolizumab (anti-PD-L1) treatment. Receptors were obtained from a man aged 55 to 70 with urothelial cancer. Both conserved end residues are part of each CDR3. Fields, in order: clone size, CDR3 length, D gene, V gene, J gene, CDR3 DNA, CDR3 protein. A D gene is named only where the DNA matches it firmly. Only some rows state a clone size, as once, few, many or a class for expanded clones.

-	15	TRBD1	TRBV15	TRBJ2-4	TGTGCCACCAGCAGAGAGACAGGGGTCAAAAACATTCAGTACTTC	CATSRETGVKNIQYF
-	17	-	TRBV2	TRBJ1-4	TGTGCCAGCAGTGCGGGGGGGGCCTCACTTCTTAATGAAAAACTGTTTTTT	CASSAGGASLLNEKLFF
-	13	-	TRBV14	TRBJ2-5	TGTGCCAGCAGCGAGGACATATACCTTACCCAGTACTTC	CASSEDIYLTQYF
-	13	-	TRBV28	TRBJ1-2	TGTGCCAGCAGTTTAGGCGGAACGCGGGGCTACACCTTC	CASSLGGTRGYTF
-	16	-	TRBV4-1	TRBJ1-1	TGCGCCAGCAGCCGCGGACAGATGGATATTAGGACTGAAGCTTTCTTT	CASSRGQMDIRTEAFF
-	17	TRBD1	TRBV5-1	TRBJ1-2	TGCGCCAGCAGCTCCGGGACAGGGGCCGCTGCGAGGTATGGCTACACCTTC	CASSSGTGAAARYGYTF
once	12	-	TRBV9	TRBJ1-1	TGTGCCAGCAGCGGACAGCTGGGGGAAGCTTTCTTT	CASSGQLGEAFF
-	16	TRBD1	TRBV6-5	TRBJ2-2	TGTGCCAGCAGTTACGCCAGGACAGGGAACACCGGGGAGCTGTTTTTT	CASSYARTGNTGELFF
-	15	TRBD2	TRBV11-2	TRBJ2-3	TGTGCCAGCAGCCAAGCGGGGGGCCTCACAGATACGCAGTATTTT	CASSQAGGLTDTQYF
once	15	TRBD2	TRBV5-1	TRBJ2-7	TGCGCCAGCAGGGTGGGGACTAGCGACTCCTACGAGCAGTACTTC	CASRVGTSDSYEQYF
-	13	-	TRBV28	TRBJ1-1	TGTGCCAGCAGGCTTGAAGCGGGCACTGAAGCTTTCTTT	CASRLEAGTEAFF
-	13	-	TRBV30	TRBJ1-2	TGTGCCTGGAGACCAGGCCATAACTATGGCTACACCTTC	CAWRPGHNYGYTF
-	16	TRBD2	TRBV5-1	TRBJ2-5	TGCGCCAGCAGCTCCTCTAGCGGGGGGGCCGTGGAGACCCAGTACTTC	CASSSSSGGAVETQYF
-	15	-	TRBV15	TRBJ1-1	TGTGCCACCAGCAGTGTGATGCGAATGAACACTGAAGCTTTCTTT	CATSSVMRMNTEAFF
-	15	TRBD1	TRBV18	TRBJ2-3	TGTGCCAGCTCACCGGGGACAGATCGCACAGATACGCAGTATTTT	CASSPGTDRTDTQYF
-	15	-	TRBV4-2	TRBJ1-1	TGTGCCAGCAGCCAAGATCGGGGTGCTCTAAATGAAGCTTTCTTT	CASSQDRGALNEAFF
-	12	TRBD2	TRBV30	TRBJ2-3	TGTGCCTGGGGCGGGAGTGCAGATACGCAGTATTTT	CAWGGSADTQYF
once	18	TRBD2	TRBV28	TRBJ2-2	TGTGCCAGCAACCTCCCCCAGACTAGCGGAGAAAACACCGGGGAGCTGTTTTTT	CASNLPQTSGENTGELFF
-	13	-	TRBV7-6	TRBJ2-7	TGTGCCAGCAGCGCCCTAGCTGTATACGAGCAGTACTTC	CASSALAVYEQYF
few	15	TRBD1	TRBV28	TRBJ1-1	TGTGCCAGCAGCGGCGAACAGGGGAGGTACACTGAAGCTTTCTTT	CASSGEQGRYTEAFF
-	14	-	TRBV6-5	TRBJ2-3	TGTGCCAGCAGCCGCAGGGAAATAACAGATACGCAGTATTTT	CASSRREITDTQYF
-	14	TRBD1	TRBV12-5	TRBJ2-2	TGTGCTAGTGGACAGGGGGCGACCACCGGGGAGCTGTTTTTT	CASGQGATTGELFF
-	11	-	TRBV30	TRBJ1-1	TGTGCCTTATCAGGGGACACTGAAGCTTTCTTT	CALSGDTEAFF
-	17	-	TRBV28	TRBJ1-2	TGTGCCAGCAGTTTACGGCCAGGCGTGCTAATTAACTATGGCTACACCTTC	CASSLRPGVLINYGYTF
-	17	-	TRBV2	TRBJ1-1	TGTGCCAGCAGTCAATACACAGGGCCTTCTATGAACACTGAAGCTTTCTTT	CASSQYTGPSMNTEAFF
-	15	-	TRBV6-1	TRBJ1-5	TGTGCCAGCAGTGCCTCGGTCGGGGTTGTTCAGCCCCAGCATTTT	CASSASVGVVQPQHF
once	16	-	TRBV23-1	TRBJ2-4	TGCGCCAGCAGTCAGTGCGACTGGTCAACCAAAAACATTCAGTACTTC	CASSQCDWSTKNIQYF
-	14	-	TRBV27	TRBJ1-2	TGTGCCAGTTCCCCTGCAGGACAGCTCTATGGCTACACCTTC	CASSPAGQLYGYTF
-	13	-	TRBV7-3	TRBJ2-7	TGTGCCAGCAGCCCCCCCGGCTCCTACGAGCAGTACTTC	CASSPPGSYEQYF
-	16	TRBD2	TRBV7-2	TRBJ2-1	TGTGCCAGCAGCTCGCCCCCGGGGGGGAGGTTTTCTGAGCAGTTCTTC	CASSSPPGGRFSEQFF
-	15	TRBD1	TRBV28	TRBJ1-2	TGTGCCAGCAGGGTGCGGGGACAGGGGGCTGGGGGCTACACCTTC	CASRVRGQGAGGYTF
-	18	-	TRBV4-1	TRBJ1-1	TGCGCCAGCAGCCAAGATAAGCTGGCAGGAAGGTTGTACACTGAAGCTTTCTTT	CASSQDKLAGRLYTEAFF
-	14	-	TRBV7-9	TRBJ1-2	TGTGCCAGCAGCCCCCCCGGAGCTAACTATGGCTACACCTTC	CASSPPGANYGYTF
-	15	-	TRBV5-8	TRBJ2-2	TGTGCCAGCAGCTTGGGACAGACGAACACCGGGGAGCTGTTTTTT	CASSLGQTNTGELFF
-	14	-	TRBV28	TRBJ1-1	TGTGCCAGCAGTGTGGTGATAGCAAACACTGAAGCTTTCTTT	CASSVVIANTEAFF
-	14	TRBD2	TRBV28	TRBJ2-1	TGTGCCAGCAGCTCAGCGGGGGGGAACAATGAGCAGTTCTTC	CASSSAGGNNEQFF
few	16	TRBD2	TRBV10-3	TRBJ2-5	TGTGCCATCAGCAAGGGACTAGCGGGGGGCCAAGAGACCCAGTACTTC	CAISKGLAGGQETQYF
-	18	TRBD2	TRBV23-1	TRBJ2-7	TGCGCCAGCAGTCAATCGGCGGGTTCCCTAGCGGGATACTACGAGCAGTACTTC	CASSQSAGSLAGYYEQYF
-	14	-	TRBV9	TRBJ2-7	TGTGCCAGCAGCGTAGCACAGGGCTCCTACGAGCAGTACTTC	CASSVAQGSYEQYF
-	17	TRBD2	TRBV5-1	TRBJ2-7	TGCGCCAGCAGCTTGCAACAGCGGGGGGCCGCGGTGCTCGAGCAGTACTTC	CASSLQQRGAAVLEQYF
-	15	-	TRBV7-9	TRBJ2-5	TGTGCCAGCAGCTTAGCTGGGCTAGCAGAAGAGACCCAGTACTTC	CASSLAGLAEETQYF
-	16	TRBD2	TRBV18	TRBJ2-7	TGTGCCAGCTCACCTTCGCCCCCTAGCGGCTCCTACGAGCAGTACTTC	CASSPSPPSGSYEQYF
-	15	TRBD2	TRBV7-2	TRBJ2-2	TGTGCCAGCAGCTCTAGCGGGGGGGGATCCGGGGAGCTGTTTTTT	CASSSSGGGSGELFF
-	13	TRBD2	TRBV6-5	TRBJ2-3	TGTGCCAGCAAGGGAGGGAGCACAGATACGCAGTATTTT	CASKGGSTDTQYF
-	12	TRBD1	TRBV5-8	TRBJ2-2	TGTGCCAGCAGCCATGACAGGGGTCAGCTGTTTTTT	CASSHDRGQLFF
-	16	TRBD2	TRBV5-1	TRBJ2-5	TGCGCCAGCAGCTTGGGGGGAGAAGCGGGAGGAGAGACCCAGTACTTC	CASSLGGEAGGETQYF
-	15	TRBD2	TRBV7-6	TRBJ2-7	TGTGCCAGCAGCCCTCGGGCGGGGGACGCCTACGAGCAGTACTTC	CASSPRAGDAYEQYF
-	14	TRBD2	TRBV30	TRBJ2-5	TGTGCCTGGAGCGCGGGAGGGCCAGTTGAGACCCAGTACTTC	CAWSAGGPVETQYF
-	14	TRBD1	TRBV28	TRBJ2-7	TGTGCCAGCAGTCACCCGGGACAGACCTACGAGCAGTACTTC	CASSHPGQTYEQYF
-	17	-	TRBV6-1	TRBJ1-3	TGTGCCAGCAGTGTCACCGGGACTGCGTCCGGGTTGGGCACCATATATTTT	CASSVTGTASGLGTIYF